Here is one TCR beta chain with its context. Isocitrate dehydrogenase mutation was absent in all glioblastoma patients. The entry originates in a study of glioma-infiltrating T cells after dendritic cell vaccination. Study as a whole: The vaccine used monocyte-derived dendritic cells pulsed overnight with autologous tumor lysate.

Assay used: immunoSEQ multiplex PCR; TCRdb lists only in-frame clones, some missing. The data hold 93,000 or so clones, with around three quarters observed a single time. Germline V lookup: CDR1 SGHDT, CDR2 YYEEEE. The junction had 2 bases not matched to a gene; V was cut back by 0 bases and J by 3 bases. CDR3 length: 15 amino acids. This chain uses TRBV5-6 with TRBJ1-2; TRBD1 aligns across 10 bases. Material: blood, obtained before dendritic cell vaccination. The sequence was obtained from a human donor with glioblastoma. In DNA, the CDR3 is TGTGCCAGCAGCTTGGGGGACAGGGGATACTATGGCTACACCTTC. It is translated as CASSLGDRGYYGYTF.